The text below deals with one T cell receptor beta chain. Its specificity is not known. The data originate from a study of T cells in Graves' hyperthyroidism and ophthalmopathy. V trimming: 5 bases; J trimming: 0 bases; junction bases outside the gene matches: 15. Germline CDR1 reads KGHDR; CDR2 reads SFDVKD. There are 19 residues in the CDR3. It was RNA transcripts that yielded the amplified TCR beta CDR3 regions. The study used the HTBI primer set for a first-round RT-PCR of the TCR CDR3. TCRdb reprocessed the multiplex PCR reads with MiXCR, giving one entry per CDR3 protein. The data show about 420,000 distinct CDR3 sequences, 12% to 15% seen once. Study-wide results and caveats: Separating ophthalmopathy from stable hyperthyroidism was achieved by a 13 V-J model.

Graves' hyperthyroidism was deemed stable given no ophthalmopathy progression within 18 months. Orbital computed tomography and thyroid ultrasound, together with serum TRAb and thyroxine and clinical symptoms, were used for diagnoses. The source material was blood. The clonotype comes from a woman in her late teens or twenties with Graves' hyperthyroidism. The chain couples TRBV24-1 to TRBJ2-1; TRBD2 aligns across 7 bases. The CDR3 is CATSVSGGGGAISYNEQFF. DNA for the CDR3: TGTGCCACCAGTGTCTCGGGGGGAGGAGGGGCCATCTCCTACAATGAGCAGTTCTTC.